This note documents a single TCR beta chain sequence. What antigen it recognizes has not been identified. Per-nucleotide qualities are absent, and no much larger clonotype sits a single base away. The CDR3 starts with the cysteine, ends with the phenylalanine, and has 18 residues. Only CDR3 DNA remains: 54 bases, in frame from the first base. Trimming removed 0 bases from V and 0 bases from J; the gene matches leave 6 bases unexplained. The germline V gene gives CDR1 as SGDLS and CDR2 as YYNGEE. This sample stems from a study of CD8 T cells in Susac syndrome (dated by TCRdb to the late 2010s). General notes on the study: Of the Susac syndrome patients who were sequenced, roughly six had clinically active disease and eight were in clinical remission. At blood withdrawal, Susac syndrome patients were therapy-naive, treated with corticosteroids (with IVIg additionally given to some), or treated with IVIg alone. Whether CD8+ T cell activation and differentiation in Susac syndrome was antigen driven was tested using repertoire sequencing.

General conclusions and limits of the study: The TCR sequencing and HLA analysis was acknowledged to have included a relatively small number of individuals. In patients with Susac syndrome, the CD4+ T cell repertoire showed no detectable clonal expansion.

RNA was extracted using the RNeasy kit, and roughly 0.45 to 1 microgram was reverse transcribed with random hexamers. TCR beta CDR3 regions were amplified with the immunoSEQ multiplex PCR assay covering 54 Vbeta and 13 Jbeta segments. To correct PCR amplification bias, a synthetic template baseline was used for both primer optimization and computational correction. On the authors' methods: Reads were annotated to V, D and J genes according to IMGT and were analyzed with immunoSEQ Analyzer, with only productive sequences retained. To calculate clonality, Shannon entropy was normalized by log2 of the number of productive unique sequences and then subtracted from one. For each patient and control, public and private clones were evaluated within the 100 most prevalent clones. A clone was defined as Susac-specific if it was absent from the healthy and MS cohorts, from 1052 published viral clones and from other ImmuneACCESS disease sequences. The public sequencing data were trimmed at Q25 with fastp and processed into clonotypes with MiXCR by TCRdb, which kept only in-frame beta chains. One record per CDR3 amino acid sequence lists the most common genes and DNA. These V and J calls originate from TCRdb's pipeline instead of the authors' own analysis. The sample data list approximately 210,000 distinct CDR3 sequences, and about 94% of these were observed just once. Approximately 0.15% of the sample is held by the ten biggest clonotypes.

Peripheral blood CD8+ and CD4+ T cells from healthy donors, Susac syndrome patients and multiple sclerosis patients were profiled by high-throughput TCR beta sequencing. Susac syndrome patients met recently defined diagnostic criteria for definite or probable disease. Bulk CD8+ and CD4+ T cells were purified magnetically by negative isolation, whereas CD8+ TEMRA cells were enriched by FACS. Blood was drawn into EDTA tubes, processed within 24 hours, and PBMCs were isolated by density gradient centrifugation. PBMCs destined for TCR sequencing were cryopreserved in liquid nitrogen and later thawed in a 37 °C water bath. Purity of sorted or isolated CD4+, CD8+ and CD8+ TEMRA cells was at least 90%.

The rearranged segments are TRBV9 and TRBJ2-7; a stretch of 13 junction bases matches TRBD2. This TCR came from a human donor with Susac syndrome. Sequences were obtained from CD4+ T cells from PBMCs. The CDR3 has the sequence CASSVGTSGGFSSYEQYF. The nucleotide sequence reads as follows: TGTGCCAGCAGCGTAGGGACTAGCGGGGGATTCAGCTCCTACGAGCAGTACTTC.